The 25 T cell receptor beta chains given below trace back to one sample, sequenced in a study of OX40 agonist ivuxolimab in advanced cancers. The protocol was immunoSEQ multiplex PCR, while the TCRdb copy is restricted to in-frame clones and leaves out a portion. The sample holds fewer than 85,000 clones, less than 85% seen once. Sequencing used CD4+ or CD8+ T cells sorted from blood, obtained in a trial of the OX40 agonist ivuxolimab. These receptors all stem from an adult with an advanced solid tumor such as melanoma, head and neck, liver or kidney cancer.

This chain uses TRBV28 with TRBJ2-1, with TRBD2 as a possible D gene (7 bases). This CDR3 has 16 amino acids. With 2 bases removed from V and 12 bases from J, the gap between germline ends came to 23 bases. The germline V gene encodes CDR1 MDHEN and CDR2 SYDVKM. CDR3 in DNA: TGTGCCAGCAGTTTACCAAATGGACTAGGACAGCTCGGGCAGTTCTTC. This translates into CASSLPNGLGQLGQFF.

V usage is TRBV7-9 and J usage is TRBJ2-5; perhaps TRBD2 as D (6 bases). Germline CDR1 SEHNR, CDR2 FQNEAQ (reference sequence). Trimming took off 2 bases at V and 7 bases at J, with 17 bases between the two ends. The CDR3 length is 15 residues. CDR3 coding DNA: TGTGCCAGCAGCTTACCCCCAAGTTTGGGGGGGACCCAGTACTTC. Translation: CASSLPPSLGGTQYF.

DNA for the CDR3: TGCGCCAGCAGCTTGGAAGAGACCCAGTACTTC. This codes for CASSLEETQYF. V usage is TRBV5-1 and J usage is TRBJ2-5; D is undetermined. V was pared by 0 bases and J by 3 bases, with 0 bases between. This CDR3 is built from 11 residues. In germline, CDR1 is SGHRS, CDR2 YFSETQ. The whole variable domain, remainder taken from reference TRBV5-1 and TRBJ2-5, is KAGVTQTPRYLIKTRGQQVTLSCSPISGHRSVSWYQQTPGQGLQFLFEYFSETQRNKGNFPGRFSGRQFSNSRSEMNVSTLELGDSALYLCASSLEETQYFGPGTRLLVL.

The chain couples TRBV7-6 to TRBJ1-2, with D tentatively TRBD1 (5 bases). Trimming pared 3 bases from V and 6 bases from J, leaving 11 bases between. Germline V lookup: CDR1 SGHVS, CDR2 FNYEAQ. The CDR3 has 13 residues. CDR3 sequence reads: CASSFREGNGYTF. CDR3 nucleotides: TGTGCCAGCAGCTTCAGGGAGGGGAATGGCTACACCTTC.

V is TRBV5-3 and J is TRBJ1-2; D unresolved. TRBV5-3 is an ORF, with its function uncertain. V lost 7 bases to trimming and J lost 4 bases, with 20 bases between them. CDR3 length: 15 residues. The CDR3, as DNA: TGTGCCAGATTAGCCCAAGTGGTAAAGACCTATGGCTACACCTTC. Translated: CARLAQVVKTYGYTF.

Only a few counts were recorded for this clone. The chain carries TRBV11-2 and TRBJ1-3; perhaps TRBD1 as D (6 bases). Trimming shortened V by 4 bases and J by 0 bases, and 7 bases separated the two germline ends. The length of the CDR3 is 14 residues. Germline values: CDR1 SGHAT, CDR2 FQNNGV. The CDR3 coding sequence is TGTGCCAGCAGCTCGACAGGCTCTGGAAACACCATATATTTT. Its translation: CASSSTGSGNTIYF. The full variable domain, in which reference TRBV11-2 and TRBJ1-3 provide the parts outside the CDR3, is EAGVAQSPRYKIIEKRQSVAFWCNPISGHATLYWYQQILGQGPKLLIQFQNNGVVDDSQLPKDRFSAERLKGVDSTLKIQPAKLEDSAVYLCASSSTGSGNTIYFGEGSWLTVV.

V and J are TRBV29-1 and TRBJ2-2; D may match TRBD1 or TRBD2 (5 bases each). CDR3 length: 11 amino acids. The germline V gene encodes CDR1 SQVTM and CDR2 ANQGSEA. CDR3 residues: CSGRNTGELFF. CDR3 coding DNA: TGCTCGGGGCGGAACACCGGGGAGCTGTTTTTT.

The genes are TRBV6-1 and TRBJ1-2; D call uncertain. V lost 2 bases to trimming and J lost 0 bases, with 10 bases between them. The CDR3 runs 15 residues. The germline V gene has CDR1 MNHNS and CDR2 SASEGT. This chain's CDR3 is CASSENLSANYGYTF. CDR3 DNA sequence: TGTGCCAGCAGTGAAAATCTATCGGCTAACTATGGCTACACCTTC.

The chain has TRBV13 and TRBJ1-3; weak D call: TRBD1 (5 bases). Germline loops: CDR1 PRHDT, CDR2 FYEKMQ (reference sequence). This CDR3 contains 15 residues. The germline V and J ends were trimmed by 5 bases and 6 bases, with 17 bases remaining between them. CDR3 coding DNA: TGTGCCAGCAGCCACTCCCGATGGGGGAAAAACACCATATATTTT. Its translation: CASSHSRWGKNTIYF.

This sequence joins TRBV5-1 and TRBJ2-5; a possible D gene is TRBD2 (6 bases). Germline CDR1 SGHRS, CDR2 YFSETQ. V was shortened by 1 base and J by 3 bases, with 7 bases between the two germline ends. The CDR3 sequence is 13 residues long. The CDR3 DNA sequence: TGCGCCAGCAGCTTGTGGGGGGAAGAGACCCAGTACTTC. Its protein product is CASSLWGEETQYF.

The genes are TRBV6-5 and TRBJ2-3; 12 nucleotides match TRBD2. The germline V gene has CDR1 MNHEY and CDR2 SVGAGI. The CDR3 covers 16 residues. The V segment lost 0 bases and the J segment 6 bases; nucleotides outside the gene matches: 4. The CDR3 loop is CASSYSLAGGSDTQYF. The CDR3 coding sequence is TGTGCCAGCAGTTACTCACTAGCGGGGGGTTCGGATACGCAGTATTTT.

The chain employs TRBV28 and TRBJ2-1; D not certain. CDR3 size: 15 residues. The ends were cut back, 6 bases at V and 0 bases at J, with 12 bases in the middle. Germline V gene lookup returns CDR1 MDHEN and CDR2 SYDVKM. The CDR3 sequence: CASRPLLSSYNEQFF. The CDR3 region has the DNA TGTGCCAGCAGGCCGCTACTGAGCTCCTACAATGAGCAGTTCTTC.

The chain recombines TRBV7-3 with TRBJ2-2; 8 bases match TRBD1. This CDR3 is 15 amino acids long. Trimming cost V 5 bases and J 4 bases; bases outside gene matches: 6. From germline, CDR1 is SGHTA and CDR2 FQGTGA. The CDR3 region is CASSQAGGSTGELFF. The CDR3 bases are TGTGCCAGCAGCCAGGCAGGGGGCTCCACCGGGGAGCTGTTTTTT.

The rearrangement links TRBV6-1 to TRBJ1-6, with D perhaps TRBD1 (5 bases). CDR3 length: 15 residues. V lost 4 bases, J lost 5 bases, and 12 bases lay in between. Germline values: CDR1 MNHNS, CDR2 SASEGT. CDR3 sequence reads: CASSARGGDNSPLHF. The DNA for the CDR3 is TGTGCCAGCAGTGCCCGCGGGGGAGATAATTCACCCCTCCACTTT.

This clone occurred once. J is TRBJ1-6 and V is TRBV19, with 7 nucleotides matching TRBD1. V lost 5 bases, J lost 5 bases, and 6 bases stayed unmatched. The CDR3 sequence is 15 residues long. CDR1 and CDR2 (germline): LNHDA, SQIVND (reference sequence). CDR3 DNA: TGTGCCAGTAGTGCAGACAGGGCTGATAATTCACCCCTCCACTTT. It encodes CASSADRADNSPLHF.

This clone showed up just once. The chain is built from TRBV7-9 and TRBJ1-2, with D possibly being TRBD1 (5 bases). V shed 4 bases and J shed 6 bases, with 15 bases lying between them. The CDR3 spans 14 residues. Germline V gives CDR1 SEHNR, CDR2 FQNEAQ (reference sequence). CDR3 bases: TGTGCCAGCAGCTCCCAGGGCCTTGGCGATGGCTACACCTTC. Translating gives CASSSQGLGDGYTF.

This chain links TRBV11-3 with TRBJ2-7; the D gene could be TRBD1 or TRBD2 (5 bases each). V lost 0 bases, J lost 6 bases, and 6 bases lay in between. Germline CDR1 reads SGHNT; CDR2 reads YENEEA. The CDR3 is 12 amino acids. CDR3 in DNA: TGTGCCAGCAGCTTAGAAGGGACCGAGCAGTACTTC. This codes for CASSLEGTEQYF.

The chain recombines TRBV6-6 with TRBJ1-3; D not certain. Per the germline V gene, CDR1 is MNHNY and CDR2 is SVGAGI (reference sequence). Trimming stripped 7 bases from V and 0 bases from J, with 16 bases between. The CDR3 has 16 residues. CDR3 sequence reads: CASTDEGLVSGNTIYF. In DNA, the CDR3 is TGTGCCAGCACCGACGAAGGACTAGTCTCTGGAAACACCATATATTTT.

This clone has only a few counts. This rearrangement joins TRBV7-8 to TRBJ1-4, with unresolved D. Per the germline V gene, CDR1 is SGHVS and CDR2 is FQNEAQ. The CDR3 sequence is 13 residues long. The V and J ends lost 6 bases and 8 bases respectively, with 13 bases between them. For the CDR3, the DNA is TGTGCCAGCAGACGAGGGTCGGGAGAAAAACTGTTTTTT. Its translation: CASRRGSGEKLFF. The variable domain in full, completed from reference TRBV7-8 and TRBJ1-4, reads GAGVSQSPRYKVAKRGQDVALRCDPISGHVSLFWYQQALGQGPEFLTYFQNEAQLDKSGLPSDRFFAERPEGSVSTLKIQRTQQEDSAVYLCASRRGSGEKLFFGSGTQLSVL.

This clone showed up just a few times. The CDR3 loop is CASSRGADEQFF. DNA for the CDR3: TGTGCCAGCTCGCGGGGGGCGGATGAGCAGTTCTTC. The chain employs TRBV18 and TRBJ2-1; 8 bases agree with TRBD2. The junction had 3 bases not matched to a gene; V was cut back by 6 bases and J by 8 bases. The germline V gene has CDR1 KGHSH and CDR2 LQKENI. This CDR3 is built from 12 residues. The full variable domain, its missing parts supplied by reference TRBV18 and TRBJ2-1, is NAGVMQNPRHLVRRRGQEARLRCSPMKGHSHVYWYRQLPEEGLKFMVYLQKENIIDESGMPKERFSAEFPKEGPSILRIQQVVRGDSAAYFCASSRGADEQFFGPGTRLTVL.

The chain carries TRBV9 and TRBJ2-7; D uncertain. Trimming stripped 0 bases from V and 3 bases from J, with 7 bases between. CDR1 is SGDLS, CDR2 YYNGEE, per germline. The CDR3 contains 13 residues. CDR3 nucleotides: TGTGCCAGCAGCGTAGCTCACAGCTACGAGCAGTACTTC. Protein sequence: CASSVAHSYEQYF.

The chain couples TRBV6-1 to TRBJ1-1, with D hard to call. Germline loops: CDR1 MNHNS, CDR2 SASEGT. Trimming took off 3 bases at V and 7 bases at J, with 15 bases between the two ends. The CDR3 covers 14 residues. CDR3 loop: CASSDGSTIDEAFF. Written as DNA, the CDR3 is TGTGCCAGCAGTGACGGGTCGACCATAGATGAAGCTTTCTTT.

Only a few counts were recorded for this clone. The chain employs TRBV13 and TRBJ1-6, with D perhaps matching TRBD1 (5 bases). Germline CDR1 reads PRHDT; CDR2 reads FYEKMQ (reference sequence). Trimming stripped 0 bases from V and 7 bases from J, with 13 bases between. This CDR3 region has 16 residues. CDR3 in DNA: TGTGCCAGCAGCTTAGGGCTAGGGGTTGGAAATTCACCCCTCCACTTT. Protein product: CASSLGLGVGNSPLHF.

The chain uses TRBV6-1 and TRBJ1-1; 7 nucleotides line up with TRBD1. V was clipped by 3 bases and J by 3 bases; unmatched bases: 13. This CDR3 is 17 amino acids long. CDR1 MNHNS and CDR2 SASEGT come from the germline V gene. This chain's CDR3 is CASSDSTGWLQDTEAFF. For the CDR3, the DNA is TGTGCCAGCAGTGATTCGACAGGGTGGTTACAGGACACTGAAGCTTTCTTT.

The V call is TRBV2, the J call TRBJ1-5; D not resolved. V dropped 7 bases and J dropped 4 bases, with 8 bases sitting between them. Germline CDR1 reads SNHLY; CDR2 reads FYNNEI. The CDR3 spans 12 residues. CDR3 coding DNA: TGTGCCAGCACAAAAATAAATCAGCCCCAGCATTTT. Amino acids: CASTKINQPQHF.